This TCR beta chain was identified during a study of blood T cell repertoires in COVID-19. Study at large: From T cells, B-cell-depleted T cells, or PBMCs came the material, which was cDNA or gDNA.

Per the study methods: Amplification from reference gene primers served as the basis for estimated nucleated cell counts. The table came from immunoSEQ multiplex PCR; TCRdb's copy has only in-frame clones and leaves some out. Clone size and V and J calls were adopted from that table, with D and trimming inferred from the DNA. The profile covers hundreds of thousands of clones, with around 89% appearing a single time and approximately 8.8% taken by the ten largest. Germline assignment: CDR1 SGDLS and CDR2 YYNGEE. V shed 0 bases, J shed 6 bases, and the junction held 4 bases outside the gene matches. This CDR3 is built from 14 residues.

The specimen was PBMCs or T cells enriched from blood (not recorded which). The rearrangement joins TRBV9 to TRBJ2-3, with 7 nucleotides matching TRBD2. This receptor was obtained from a woman aged 40 to 50 who had recovered from COVID-19. The DNA for the CDR3 is TGTGCCAGCAGCGTAGGCGGGAGCCCTGATACGCAGTATTTT. Protein: CASSVGGSPDTQYF.